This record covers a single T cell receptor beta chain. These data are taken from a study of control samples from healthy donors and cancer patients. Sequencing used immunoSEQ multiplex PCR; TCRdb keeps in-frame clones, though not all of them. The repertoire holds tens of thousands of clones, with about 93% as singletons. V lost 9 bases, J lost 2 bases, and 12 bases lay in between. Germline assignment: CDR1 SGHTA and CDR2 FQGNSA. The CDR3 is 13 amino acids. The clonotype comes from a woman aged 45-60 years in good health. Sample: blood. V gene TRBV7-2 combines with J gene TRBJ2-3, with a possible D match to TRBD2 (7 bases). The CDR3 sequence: CASRGGATDTQYF. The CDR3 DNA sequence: TGTGCCAGTCGAGGGGGGGCCACAGATACGCAGTATTTT.